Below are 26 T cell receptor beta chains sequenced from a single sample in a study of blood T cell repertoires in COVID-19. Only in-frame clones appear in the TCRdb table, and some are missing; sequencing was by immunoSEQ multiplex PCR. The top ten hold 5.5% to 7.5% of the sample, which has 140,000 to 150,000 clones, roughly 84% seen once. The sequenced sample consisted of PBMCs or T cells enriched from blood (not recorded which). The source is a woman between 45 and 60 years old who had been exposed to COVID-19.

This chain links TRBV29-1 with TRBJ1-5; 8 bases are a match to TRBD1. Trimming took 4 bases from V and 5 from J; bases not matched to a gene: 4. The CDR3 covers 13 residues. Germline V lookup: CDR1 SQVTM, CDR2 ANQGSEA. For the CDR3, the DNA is TGCAGCGTTGTTCTGGACAGGGATCAGCCCCAGCATTTT. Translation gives CSVVLDRDQPQHF.

CDR3 region: CASSDRVRDNEQFF. The DNA for the CDR3 is TGTGCCAGCAGTGACAGGGTCAGGGACAATGAGCAGTTCTTC. This sequence joins TRBV11-2 and TRBJ2-1, with 7 bases aligning to TRBD1. Germline-derived CDR1 and CDR2 are SGHAT and FQNNGV. CDR3 size: 14 residues. J lost 5 bases, V lost 6 bases, and 7 bases had no gene match. The variable domain in full, with the rest retrieved from reference TRBV11-2 and TRBJ2-1, is EAGVAQSPRYKIIEKRQSVAFWCNPISGHATLYWYQQILGQGPKLLIQFQNNGVVDDSQLPKDRFSAERLKGVDSTLKIQPAKLEDSAVYLCASSDRVRDNEQFFGPGTRLTVL.

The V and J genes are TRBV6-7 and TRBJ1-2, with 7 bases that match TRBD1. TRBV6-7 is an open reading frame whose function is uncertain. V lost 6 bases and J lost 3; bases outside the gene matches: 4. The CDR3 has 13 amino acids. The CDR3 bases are TGTGCCAGCAGAGGGGACAGCGACTATGGCTACACCTTC. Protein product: CASRGDSDYGYTF.

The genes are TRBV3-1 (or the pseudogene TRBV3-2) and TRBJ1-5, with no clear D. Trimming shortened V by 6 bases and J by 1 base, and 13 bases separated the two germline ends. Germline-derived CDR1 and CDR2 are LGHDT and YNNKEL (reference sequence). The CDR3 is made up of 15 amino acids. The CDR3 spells CASSQNGGSNQPQHF. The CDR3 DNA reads TGTGCCAGCAGTCAAAACGGAGGGAGCAATCAGCCCCAGCATTTT.

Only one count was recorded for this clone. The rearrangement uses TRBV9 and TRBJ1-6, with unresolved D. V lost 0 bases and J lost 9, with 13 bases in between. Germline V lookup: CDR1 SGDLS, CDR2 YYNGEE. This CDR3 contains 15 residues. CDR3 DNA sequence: TGTGCCAGCAGCGTAGCTGAGGGCATGGGTTCACCCCTCCACTTT. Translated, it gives CASSVAEGMGSPLHF.

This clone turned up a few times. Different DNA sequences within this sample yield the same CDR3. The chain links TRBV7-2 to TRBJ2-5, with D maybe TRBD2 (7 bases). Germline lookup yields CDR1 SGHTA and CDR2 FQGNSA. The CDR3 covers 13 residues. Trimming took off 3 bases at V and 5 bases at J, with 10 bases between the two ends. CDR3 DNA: TGTGCCAGCAGCTTGGGGGGGCGGGAGACCCAGTACTTC. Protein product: CASSLGGRETQYF.

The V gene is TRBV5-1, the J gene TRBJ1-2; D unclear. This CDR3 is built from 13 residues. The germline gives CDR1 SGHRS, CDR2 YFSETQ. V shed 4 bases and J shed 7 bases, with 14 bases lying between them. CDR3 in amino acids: CASSRARVGGYTF. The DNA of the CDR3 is TGCGCCAGCAGCCGCGCCCGGGTCGGTGGCTACACCTTC.

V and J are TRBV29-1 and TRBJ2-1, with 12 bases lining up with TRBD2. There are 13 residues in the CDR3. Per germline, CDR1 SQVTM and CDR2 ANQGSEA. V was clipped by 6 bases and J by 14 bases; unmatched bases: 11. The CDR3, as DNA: TGCAGCGTCCGATCGACTAGCGGGAGTGGGGAGTTCTTC. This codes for CSVRSTSGSGEFF.

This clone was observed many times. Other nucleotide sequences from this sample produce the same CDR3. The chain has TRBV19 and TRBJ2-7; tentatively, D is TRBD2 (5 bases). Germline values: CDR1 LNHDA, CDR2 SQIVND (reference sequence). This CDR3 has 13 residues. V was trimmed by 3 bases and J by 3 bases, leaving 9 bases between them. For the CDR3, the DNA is TGTGCCAGTAGTATTGGCGAGGGCTACGAGCAGTACTTC. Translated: CASSIGEGYEQYF. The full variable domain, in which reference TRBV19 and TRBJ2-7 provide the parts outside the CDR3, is DGGITQSPKYLFRKEGQNVTLSCEQNLNHDAMYWYRQDPGQGLRLIYYSQIVNDFQKGDIAEGYSVSREKKESFPLTVTSAQKNPTAFYLCASSIGEGYEQYFGPGTRLTVT.

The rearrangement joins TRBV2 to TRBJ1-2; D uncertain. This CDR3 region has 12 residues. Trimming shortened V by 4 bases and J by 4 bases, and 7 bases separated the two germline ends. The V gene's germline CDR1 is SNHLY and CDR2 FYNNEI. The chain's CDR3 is CASSGAVYGYTF. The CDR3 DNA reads TGTGCCAGCAGTGGTGCGGTCTATGGCTACACCTTC.

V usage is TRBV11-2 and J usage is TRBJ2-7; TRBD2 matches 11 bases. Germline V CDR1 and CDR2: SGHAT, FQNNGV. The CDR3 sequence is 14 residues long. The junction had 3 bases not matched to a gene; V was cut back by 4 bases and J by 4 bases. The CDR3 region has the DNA TGTGCCAGCAGCTCCGGGACTAGCGGTTACGAGCAGTACTTC. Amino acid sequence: CASSSGTSGYEQYF. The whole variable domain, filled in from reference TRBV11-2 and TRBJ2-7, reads EAGVAQSPRYKIIEKRQSVAFWCNPISGHATLYWYQQILGQGPKLLIQFQNNGVVDDSQLPKDRFSAERLKGVDSTLKIQPAKLEDSAVYLCASSSGTSGYEQYFGPGTRLTVT.

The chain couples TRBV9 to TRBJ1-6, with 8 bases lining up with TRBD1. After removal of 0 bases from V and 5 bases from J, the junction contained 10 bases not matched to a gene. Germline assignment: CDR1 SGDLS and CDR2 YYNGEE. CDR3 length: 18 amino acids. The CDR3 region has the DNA TGTGCCAGCAGCGTAGAACAGGGGGGGACCCTTCATAATTCACCCCTCCACTTT. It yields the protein CASSVEQGGTLHNSPLHF.

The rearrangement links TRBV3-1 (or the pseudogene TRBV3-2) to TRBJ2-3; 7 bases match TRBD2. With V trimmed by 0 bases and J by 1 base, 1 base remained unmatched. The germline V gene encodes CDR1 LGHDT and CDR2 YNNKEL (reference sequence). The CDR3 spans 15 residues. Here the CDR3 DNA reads TGTGCCAGCAGCCAAGAGCTAGCGGGCACAGATACGCAGTATTTT. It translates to CASSQELAGTDTQYF.

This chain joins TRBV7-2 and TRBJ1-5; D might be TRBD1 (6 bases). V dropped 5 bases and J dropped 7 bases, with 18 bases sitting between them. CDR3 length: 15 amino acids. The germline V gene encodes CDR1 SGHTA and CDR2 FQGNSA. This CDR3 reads CASSPGQGSEQPQHF. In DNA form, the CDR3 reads TGTGCCAGCAGCCCCGGTCAGGGGTCAGAGCAGCCCCAGCATTTT. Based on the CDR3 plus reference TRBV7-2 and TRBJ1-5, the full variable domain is GAGVSQSPSNKVTEKGKDVELRCDPISGHTALYWYRQSLGQGLEFLIYFQGNSAPDKSGLPSDRFSAERTGGSVSTLTIQRTQQEDSAVYLCASSPGQGSEQPQHFGDGTRLSIL.

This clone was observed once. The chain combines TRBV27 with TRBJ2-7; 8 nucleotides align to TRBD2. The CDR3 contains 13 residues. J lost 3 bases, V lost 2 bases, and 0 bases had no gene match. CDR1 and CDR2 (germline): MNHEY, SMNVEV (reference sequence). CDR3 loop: CASSLAGGYEQYF. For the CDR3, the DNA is TGTGCCAGCAGTTTAGCGGGGGGCTACGAGCAGTACTTC.

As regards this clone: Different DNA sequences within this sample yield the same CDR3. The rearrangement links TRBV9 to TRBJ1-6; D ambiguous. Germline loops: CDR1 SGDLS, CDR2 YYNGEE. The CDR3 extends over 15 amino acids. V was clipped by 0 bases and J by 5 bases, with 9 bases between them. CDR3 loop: CASSVAGGDNSPLHF. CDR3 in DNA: TGTGCCAGCAGCGTAGCCGGCGGGGATAATTCACCCCTCCACTTT.

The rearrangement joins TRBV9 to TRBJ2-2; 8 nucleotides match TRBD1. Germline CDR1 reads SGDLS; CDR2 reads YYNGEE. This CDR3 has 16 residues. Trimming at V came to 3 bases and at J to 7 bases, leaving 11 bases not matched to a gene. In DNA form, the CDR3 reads TGTGCCAGCAGCGGACAGGGGTTCCCTCGGAACGGGGAGCTGTTTTTT. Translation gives CASSGQGFPRNGELFF.

CDR3 in amino acids: CASVGTGRPSGANVLTF. The CDR3 nucleotides read TGTGCTAGTGTTGGGACAGGGCGCCCATCTGGGGCCAACGTCCTGACTTTC. The V gene is TRBV12-5, the J gene TRBJ2-6; 9 nucleotides match TRBD1. V was clipped by 7 bases and J by 1 base; unmatched bases: 8. The CDR3 is 17 residues long. The germline V gene has CDR1 LGHNT and CDR2 FRNRAP.

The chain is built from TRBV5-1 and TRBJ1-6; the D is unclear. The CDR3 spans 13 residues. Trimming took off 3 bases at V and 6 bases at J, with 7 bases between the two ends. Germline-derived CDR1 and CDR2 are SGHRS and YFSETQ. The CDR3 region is CASSSLGNSPLHF. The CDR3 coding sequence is TGCGCCAGCAGCTCGCTCGGTAATTCACCCCTCCACTTT.

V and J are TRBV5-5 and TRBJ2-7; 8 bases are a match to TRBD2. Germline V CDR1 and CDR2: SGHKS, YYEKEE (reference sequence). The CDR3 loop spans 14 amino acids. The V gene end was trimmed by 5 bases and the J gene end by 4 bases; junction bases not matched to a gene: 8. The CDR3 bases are TGTGCCAGCAGTATGGGCGGGGGGCCTTACGAGCAGTACTTC. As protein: CASSMGGGPYEQYF. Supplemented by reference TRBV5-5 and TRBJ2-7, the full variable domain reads DAGVTQSPTHLIKTRGQQVTLRCSPISGHKSVSWYQQVLGQGPQFIFQYYEKEERGRGNFPDRFSARQFPNYSSELNVNALLLGDSALYLCASSMGGGPYEQYFGPGTRLTVT.

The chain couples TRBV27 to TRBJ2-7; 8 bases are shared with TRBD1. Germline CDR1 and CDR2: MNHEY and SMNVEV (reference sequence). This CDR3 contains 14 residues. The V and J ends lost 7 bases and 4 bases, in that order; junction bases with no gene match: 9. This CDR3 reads CASTSGGAGYEQYF. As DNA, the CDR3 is TGTGCCAGCACCTCAGGGGGCGCGGGGTACGAGCAGTACTTC.

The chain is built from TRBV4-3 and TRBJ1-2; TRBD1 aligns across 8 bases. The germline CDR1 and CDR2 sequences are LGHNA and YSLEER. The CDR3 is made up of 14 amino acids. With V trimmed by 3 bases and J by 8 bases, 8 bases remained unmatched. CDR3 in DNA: TGCGCCAGCAGCCAGACGACAGGGGCCGGAGGCTACACCTTC. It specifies CASSQTTGAGGYTF.

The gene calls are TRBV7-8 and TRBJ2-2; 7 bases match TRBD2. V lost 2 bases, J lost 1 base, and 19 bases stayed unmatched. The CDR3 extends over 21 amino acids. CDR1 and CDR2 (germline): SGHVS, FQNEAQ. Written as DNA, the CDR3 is TGTGCCAGCAGCTTAAGGCGCCGAGGACTAGGCCTCACTCAGAACACCGGGGAGCTGTTTTTT. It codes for CASSLRRRGLGLTQNTGELFF.

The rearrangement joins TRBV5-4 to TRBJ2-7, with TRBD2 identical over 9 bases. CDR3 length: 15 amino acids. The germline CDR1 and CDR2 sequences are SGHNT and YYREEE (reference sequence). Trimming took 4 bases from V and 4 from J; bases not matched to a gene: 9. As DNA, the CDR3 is TGTGCCAGCAGCGAGACTAGCGGAGTAACTTACGAGCAGTACTTC. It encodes CASSETSGVTYEQYF.

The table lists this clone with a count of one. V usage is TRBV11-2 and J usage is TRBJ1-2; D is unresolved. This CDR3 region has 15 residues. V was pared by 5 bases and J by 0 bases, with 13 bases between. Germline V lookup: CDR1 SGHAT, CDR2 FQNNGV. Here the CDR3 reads CASSPYRSANYGYTF. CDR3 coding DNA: TGTGCCAGCAGCCCCTACAGATCAGCTAACTATGGCTACACCTTC.

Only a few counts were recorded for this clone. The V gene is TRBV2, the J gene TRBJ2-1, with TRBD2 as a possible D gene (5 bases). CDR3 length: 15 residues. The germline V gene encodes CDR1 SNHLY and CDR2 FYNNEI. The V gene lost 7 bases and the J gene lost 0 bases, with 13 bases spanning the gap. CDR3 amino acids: CASKADVSSYNEQFF. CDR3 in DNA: TGTGCCAGCAAAGCGGACGTTAGCTCCTACAATGAGCAGTTCTTC. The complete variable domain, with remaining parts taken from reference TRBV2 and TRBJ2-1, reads EPEVTQTPSHQVTQMGQEVILRCVPISNHLYFYWYRQILGQKVEFLVSFYNNEISEKSEIFDDQFSVERPDGSNFTLKIRSTKLEDSAMYFCASKADVSSYNEQFFGPGTRLTVL.